The clone carrying this T cell receptor beta chain showed up just a few times. Antigen unknown. These data belong to a study of cytomegalovirus exposure and HLA in healthy donors. Trimming took 6 bases from V and 4 from J, leaving 13 bases between them. The CDR3 totals 13 residues. Germline loops: CDR1 SGHDT, CDR2 YYEEEE. Findings of the study overall: Most TCR sequences showed up rarely, but some public TCRs showed up in many donors.

With 60 Vbeta and 13 Jbeta primers, the PCR was carried out. The method was immunoSEQ multiplex PCR; TCRdb's version includes in-frame clones alone and lacks a portion of them. The table shows approximately 130,000 clones, with about 80% occurring only once. The clonotype originates from a man aged 25 to 40 in good health and CMV-seronegative. V and J are TRBV5-6 and TRBJ1-2; D unresolved. Sequencing was carried out using PBMCs. CDR3 in amino acids: CASTESLTYGYTF. CDR3 DNA sequence: TGTGCCAGCACCGAGAGCCTAACCTATGGCTACACCTTC.